Detailed here is one TCR beta chain. Its cognate antigen is unknown. The CDR3 totals 17 residues. Germline V CDR1 and CDR2: LGHDT, YNNKEL (reference sequence). The V gene end was trimmed by 1 base and the J gene end by 0 bases; junction bases not matched to a gene: 4. The data stem from a study of T cell responses to AZD1222 COVID-19 vaccine. The assay was immunoSEQ multiplex PCR, and TCRdb's table has in-frame clones only and misses some. The sample has 86,000 or so clones, 86% seen once; the top ten hold around 5.4%. Notes on the study in general: Among the donors, most were white British and more were female, and clonal diversity was possibly underestimated. Baseline seropositivity characterized only a handful of AZD1222 recipients.

The sequenced sample was peripheral blood, obtained 28 days after the second AZD1222 dose. The V call is TRBV3-1 (or the pseudogene TRBV3-2), the J call TRBJ1-4; 8 positions match TRBD1. The sequence was obtained from an adult who received the AZD1222 COVID-19 vaccine. CDR3 coding DNA: TGTGCCAGCAGCCAAGGGCTGACAGGGGCAACTAATGAAAAACTGTTTTTT. Protein product: CASSQGLTGATNEKLFF.